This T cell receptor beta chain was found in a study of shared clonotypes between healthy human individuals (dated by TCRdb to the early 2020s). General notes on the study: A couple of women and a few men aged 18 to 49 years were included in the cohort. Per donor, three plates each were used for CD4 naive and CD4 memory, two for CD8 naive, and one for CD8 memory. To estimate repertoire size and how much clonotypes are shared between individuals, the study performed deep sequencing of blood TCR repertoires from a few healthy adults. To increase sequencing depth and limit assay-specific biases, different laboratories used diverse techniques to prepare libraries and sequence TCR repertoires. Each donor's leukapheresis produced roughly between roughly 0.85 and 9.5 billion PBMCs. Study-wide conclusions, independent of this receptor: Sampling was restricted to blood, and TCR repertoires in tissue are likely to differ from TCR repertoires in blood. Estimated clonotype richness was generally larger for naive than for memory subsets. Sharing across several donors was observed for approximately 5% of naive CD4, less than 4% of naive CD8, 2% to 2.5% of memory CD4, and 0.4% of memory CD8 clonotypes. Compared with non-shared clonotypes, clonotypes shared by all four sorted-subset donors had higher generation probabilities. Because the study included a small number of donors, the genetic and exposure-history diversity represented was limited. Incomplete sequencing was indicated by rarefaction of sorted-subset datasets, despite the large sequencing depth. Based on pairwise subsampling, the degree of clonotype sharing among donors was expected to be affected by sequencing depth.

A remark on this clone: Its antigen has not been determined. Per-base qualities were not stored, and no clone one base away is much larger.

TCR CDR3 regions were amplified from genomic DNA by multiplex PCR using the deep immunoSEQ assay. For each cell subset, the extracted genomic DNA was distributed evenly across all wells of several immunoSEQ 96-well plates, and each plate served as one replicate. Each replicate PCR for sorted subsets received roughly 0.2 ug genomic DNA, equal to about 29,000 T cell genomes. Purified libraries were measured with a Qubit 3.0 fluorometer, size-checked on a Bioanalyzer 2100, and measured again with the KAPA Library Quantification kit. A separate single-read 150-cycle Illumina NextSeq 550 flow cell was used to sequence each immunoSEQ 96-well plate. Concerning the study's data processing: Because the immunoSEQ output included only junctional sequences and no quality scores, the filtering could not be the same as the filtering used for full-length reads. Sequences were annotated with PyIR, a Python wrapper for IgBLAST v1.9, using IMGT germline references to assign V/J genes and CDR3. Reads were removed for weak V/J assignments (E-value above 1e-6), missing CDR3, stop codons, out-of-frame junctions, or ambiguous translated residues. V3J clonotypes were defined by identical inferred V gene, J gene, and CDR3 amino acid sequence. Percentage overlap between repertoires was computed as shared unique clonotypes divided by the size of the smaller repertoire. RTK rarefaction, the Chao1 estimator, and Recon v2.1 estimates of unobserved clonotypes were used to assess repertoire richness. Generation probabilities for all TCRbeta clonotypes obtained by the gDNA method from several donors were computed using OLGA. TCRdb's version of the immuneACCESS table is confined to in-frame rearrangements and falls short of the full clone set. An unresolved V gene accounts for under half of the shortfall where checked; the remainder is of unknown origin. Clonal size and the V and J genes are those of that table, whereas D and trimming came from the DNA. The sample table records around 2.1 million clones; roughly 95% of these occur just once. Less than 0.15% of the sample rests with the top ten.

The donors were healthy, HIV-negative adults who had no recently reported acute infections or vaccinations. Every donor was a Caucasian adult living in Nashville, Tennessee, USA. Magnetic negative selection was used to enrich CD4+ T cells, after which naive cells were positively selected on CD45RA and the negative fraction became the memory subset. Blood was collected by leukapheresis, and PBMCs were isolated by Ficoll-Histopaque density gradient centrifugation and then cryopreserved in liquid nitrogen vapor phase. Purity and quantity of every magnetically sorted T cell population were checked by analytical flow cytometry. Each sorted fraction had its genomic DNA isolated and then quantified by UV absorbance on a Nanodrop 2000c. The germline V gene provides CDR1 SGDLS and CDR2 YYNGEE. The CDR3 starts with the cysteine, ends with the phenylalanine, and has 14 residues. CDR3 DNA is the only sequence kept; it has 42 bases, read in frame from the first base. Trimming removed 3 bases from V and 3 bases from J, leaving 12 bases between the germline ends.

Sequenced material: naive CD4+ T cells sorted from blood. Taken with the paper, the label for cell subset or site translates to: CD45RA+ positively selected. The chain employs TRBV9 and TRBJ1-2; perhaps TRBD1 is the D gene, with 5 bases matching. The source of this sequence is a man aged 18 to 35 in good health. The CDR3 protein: CASSGRLRDYGYTF. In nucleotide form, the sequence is TGTGCCAGCAGCGGCCGACTCAGGGACTATGGCTACACCTTC.